This is a list of T cell receptor beta chains from one sample in a study of blood T cell repertoires in COVID-19. Data came from immunoSEQ multiplex PCR; TCRdb stores just in-frame clones and leaves some out. The sample records around 68,000 clones, roughly three quarters being singletons. The specimen was peripheral blood. These receptors were collected from a human donor in a cohort sampled during active COVID-19. Both conserved end residues are part of each CDR3. Each record gives: D gene, V gene, J gene, clone size, CDR3 protein, CDR3 DNA. D genes are given only for firm matches. Expanded clones are given a class, and other clones once, few, many or no size at all.

>-|TRBV18|TRBJ1-1|-
CASSPVVAEAFF
TGTGCCAGCTCACCGGTAGTTGCTGAAGCTTTCTTT
>-|TRBV24-1|TRBJ1-2|-
CATSDSDPRDVVRSYTF
TGTGCCACCAGTGATTCGGACCCCAGGGATGTAGTTAGGAGCTACACCTTC
>-|TRBV5-8|TRBJ2-1|few
CASSLALTGLLTYNEQFF
TGTGCCAGCAGCTTGGCGCTCACAGGGCTTTTAACGTACAATGAGCAGTTCTTC
>TRBD2|TRBV6-5|TRBJ2-1|-
CASMAGTSGRDEQFF
TGTGCCAGCATGGCAGGGACTAGCGGGAGGGATGAGCAGTTCTTC
>TRBD2|TRBV10-3|TRBJ2-7|-
CAISEIDSGSSSYEQYF
TGTGCCATCAGTGAGATTGATAGCGGGAGTTCCTCCTACGAGCAGTACTTC
>-|TRBV24-1|TRBJ2-3|-
CATSLGGSETDTQYF
TGTGCCACCAGTTTAGGAGGGAGTGAAACAGATACGCAGTATTTT
>-|TRBV20-1|TRBJ2-3|-
CSASGQVKDTQYF
TGCAGTGCTAGTGGTCAGGTCAAAGATACGCAGTATTTT
>TRBD2|TRBV5-1|TRBJ2-3|-
CASTPGGVRDTQYF
TGCGCCAGCACCCCGGGAGGGGTGAGGGATACGCAGTATTTT
>-|TRBV6-5|TRBJ2-5|-
CASGRVGETQYF
TGTGCCAGCGGCAGGGTAGGAGAGACCCAGTACTTC
>TRBD1|TRBV7-2|TRBJ2-7|-
CASSPGTGNYEQYF
TGTGCCAGCAGCCCTGGGACAGGGAATTACGAGCAGTACTTC
>-|TRBV27|TRBJ1-1|-
CASSVRGGNTEAFF
TGTGCCAGCAGTGTCAGGGGCGGGAACACTGAAGCTTTCTTT
>TRBD1|TRBV7-8|TRBJ2-2|-
CASSYTGTANTGELFF
TGTGCCAGCAGCTATACCGGGACAGCGAACACCGGGGAGCTGTTTTTT
>TRBD1|TRBV6-1|TRBJ1-5|-
CASSEDRGDNQPQHF
TGTGCCAGCAGTGAGGACAGGGGGGACAATCAGCCCCAGCATTTT
>-|TRBV5-6|TRBJ2-3|-
CASSLLTSTDTQYF
TGTGCCAGCAGCTTGTTAACTAGCACAGATACGCAGTATTTT
>-|TRBV24-1|TRBJ1-2|-
CATSDSQNRGYTF
TGTGCCACCAGTGATAGTCAGAACAGGGGCTACACCTTC
>-|TRBV2|TRBJ2-7|-
CASSLTLAPTGEQYF
TGTGCCAGCAGTCTTACCCTGGCCCCGACGGGCGAGCAGTACTTC
>-|TRBV19|TRBJ2-1|-
CASTLVGAHEQFF
TGTGCCAGTACCCTAGTGGGAGCTCATGAGCAGTTCTTC
>TRBD2|TRBV4-1|TRBJ2-4|-
CASSQRGLAGGWAKNIQYF
TGCGCCAGCAGCCAAAGGGGGCTAGCGGGAGGATGGGCCAAAAACATTCAGTACTTC
>-|TRBV7-4|TRBJ1-4|-
CASSSLSRSTNEKLFF
TGTGCCAGCAGCTCCTTAAGCCGTTCAACTAATGAAAAACTGTTTTTT
>TRBD2|TRBV6-4|TRBJ2-1|-
CASSEIAGGNNEQFF
TGTGCCAGCAGTGAAATAGCGGGAGGGAACAATGAGCAGTTCTTC
>-|TRBV7-9|TRBJ2-7|medium-sized
CASSSLSSGVYEQYF
TGTGCCAGCAGCTCCCTTTCTTCGGGAGTCTACGAGCAGTACTTC
>-|TRBV3-1/TRBV3-2|TRBJ2-5|-
CASSLSLGGDIETQYF
TGTGCCAGCAGCCTGTCACTAGGGGGGGACATAGAGACCCAGTACTTC
>-|TRBV7-5|TRBJ2-7|-
CARSLAGTANYEQYF
TGTGCCAGAAGCTTAGCCGGGACAGCCAACTACGAGCAGTACTTC
>TRBD1|TRBV3-1/TRBV3-2|TRBJ2-7|-
CASSTTGGEQYF
TGTGCCAGCAGCACTACAGGGGGCGAGCAGTACTTC
>TRBD2|TRBV6-6|TRBJ2-5|once
CASSYWSGSPQETQYF
TGTGCCAGCAGTTACTGGAGCGGGAGCCCCCAAGAGACCCAGTACTTC
>-|TRBV5-6|TRBJ1-1|few
CASSQGGWGNTEAFF
TGTGCCAGCAGTCAGGGCGGATGGGGGAACACTGAAGCTTTCTTT